This paragraph reports one T cell receptor (beta chain). The data are from a study of T cells in Graves' hyperthyroidism and ophthalmopathy. RNA transcripts yielded amplified TCR beta CDR3 regions. The study used the HTBI primer set for a first-round RT-PCR of the TCR CDR3. TCRdb ran MiXCR on the multiplex PCR reads and lists one entry per CDR3 protein. The sample records approximately 400,000 distinct CDR3 sequences, 25% being singletons. The CDR3 runs 13 residues. The V and J ends lost 2 bases and 6 bases respectively, with 9 bases between them. Germline lookup yields CDR1 SNHLY and CDR2 FYNNEI. In making diagnoses, clinical symptoms, serum thyroxine and TRAb, thyroid ultrasound and orbital computed tomography were all used.

Sequencing input: blood. The source of this sequence is a middle-aged man with Graves' hyperthyroidism. The chain is built from TRBV2 and TRBJ2-3; D is unresolved. CDR3 DNA sequence: TGTGCCAGCAGTGAAAATATGAGGGATACGCAGTATTTT. Residues: CASSENMRDTQYF.